The rows below give T cell receptor beta chains drawn from one sample of a study of T cells after yellow fever vaccination. MiXCR, run by TCRdb on the 5' RACE reads, gives a single entry per CDR3 protein. This table holds some 340,000 distinct CDR3 sequences, 4.1% found once. The sequencing used PBMCs, collected 5 days after the yellow fever booster vaccination. These TCRs come from a man younger than 35 who received the YFV17D yellow fever vaccine. Each CDR3 is given with its conserved first and last residue. The D gene is left open where the match is weak. Clone size is given for some rows only: seen once, a few or many times, or a class if the clone is expanded.

d_gene: TRBD2
abundance: many
j_gene: TRBJ2-1
v_gene: TRBV3-1
CDR3aa: CASSQANLAGADEQFF
CDR3nt: TGTGCCAGCAGCCAAGCGAACCTAGCGGGGGCGGATGAGCAGTTCTTC

d_gene: TRBD2
abundance: few
j_gene: TRBJ2-1
v_gene: TRBV5-1
CDR3aa: CASSPEGGGGVNEQFF
CDR3nt: TGCGCCAGCAGCCCCGAGGGGGGCGGGGGGGTCAATGAGCAGTTCTTC

d_gene: -
abundance: -
j_gene: TRBJ2-5
v_gene: TRBV7-9
CDR3aa: CASSLLWVAQYF
CDR3nt: TGTGCCAGCAGCTTACTTTGGGTTGCCCAGTACTTC

d_gene: -
abundance: few
j_gene: TRBJ2-3
v_gene: TRBV29-1
CDR3aa: CSGSPQSGTDTQYF
CDR3nt: TGCAGCGGCAGCCCCCAGTCGGGGACAGATACGCAGTATTTT

d_gene: -
abundance: few
j_gene: TRBJ1-1
v_gene: TRBV5-4
CDR3aa: CASSLTATNTEAFF
CDR3nt: TGTGCCAGCAGCCTGACCGCCACGAACACTGAAGCTTTCTTT

d_gene: TRBD1
abundance: -
j_gene: TRBJ1-6
v_gene: TRBV5-1
CDR3aa: CASRPGQGRNSPLHF
CDR3nt: TGCGCCAGCAGACCCGGACAGGGCAGGAATTCACCCCTCCACTTT

d_gene: -
abundance: -
j_gene: TRBJ2-5
v_gene: TRBV20-1
CDR3aa: CSASWAGVVAEETQYF
CDR3nt: TGCAGTGCTAGTTGGGCCGGGGTCGTTGCAGAAGAGACCCAGTACTTC

d_gene: -
abundance: many
j_gene: TRBJ1-1
v_gene: TRBV12-3/TRBV12-4
CDR3aa: CASSFDRNTEAFF
CDR3nt: TGTGCCAGCAGTTTTGACAGGAACACTGAAGCTTTCTTT

d_gene: TRBD1
abundance: many
j_gene: TRBJ2-3
v_gene: TRBV7-9
CDR3aa: CASSLRQGSTDTQYF
CDR3nt: TGTGCCAGCAGTCTGAGACAGGGGAGCACAGATACGCAGTATTTT

d_gene: -
abundance: few
j_gene: TRBJ2-3
v_gene: TRBV25-1
CDR3aa: CASSEYLGYASFTDTQYF
CDR3nt: TGTGCCAGCAGTGAATATCTGGGGTATGCGTCCTTCACAGATACGCAGTATTTT